This entry lists 9 T cell receptor beta chains sequenced from one sample in a study of blood T cell repertoires in COVID-19. Profiling relied on immunoSEQ multiplex PCR, and the TCRdb table lists in-frame clones only, not all of them. The table has under 95,000 clones, around 80% seen once. Material for sequencing was peripheral blood. The receptors here all came from a man between 45 and 60 years old with acute or convalescent COVID-19.

V is TRBV7-9 and J is TRBJ1-2; no firm D call. Germline loops: CDR1 SEHNR, CDR2 FQNEAQ (reference sequence). Trimming stripped 3 bases from V and 8 bases from J, with 10 bases between. This CDR3 spans 12 amino acids. This CDR3 reads CASSFQGAGYTF. In DNA, the CDR3 is TGTGCCAGCAGCTTCCAAGGAGCCGGCTACACCTTC.

This clone was detected once. The V call is TRBV5-1, the J call TRBJ2-7; D is perhaps TRBD1 (6 bases). Germline CDR1 reads SGHRS; CDR2 reads YFSETQ. The CDR3 totals 15 residues. The germline V and J ends were trimmed by 0 bases and 4 bases, with 14 bases remaining between them. The DNA of the CDR3 is TGCGCCAGCAGCTTGGATCTGACAGGCCTATACGAGCAGTACTTC. Protein: CASSLDLTGLYEQYF.

This clone was detected a few times. The J gene is TRBJ2-1, the V gene TRBV9; 8 bases map to TRBD1. CDR3 length: 17 amino acids. The V gene's germline CDR1 is SGDLS and CDR2 YYNGEE. With 4 bases clipped from V and 0 bases from J, the junction kept 9 bases outside the gene matches. The CDR3 sequence: CASSPTGGPYSYNEQFF. In DNA, the CDR3 is TGTGCCAGCAGCCCCACAGGGGGTCCCTACTCCTACAATGAGCAGTTCTTC.

V is TRBV7-9 and J is TRBJ2-3, with D tentatively TRBD2 (6 bases). Germline V gene lookup returns CDR1 SEHNR and CDR2 FQNEAQ (reference sequence). This CDR3 is built from 15 residues. V lost 6 bases to trimming and J lost 1 base, with 14 bases between them. Written as DNA, the CDR3 is TGTGCCAGCAGTATAGCGGTAACTCGCACAGATACGCAGTATTTT. As protein: CASSIAVTRTDTQYF.

This chain links TRBV9 with TRBJ2-5, with D tentatively TRBD2 (7 bases). The CDR3 is 15 amino acids. V lost 3 bases and J lost 4, with 16 bases in between. CDR1 is SGDLS, CDR2 YYNGEE, per germline. The CDR3 loop reads CASSASGAGAETQYF. The CDR3 DNA reads as TGTGCCAGCAGCGCCTCAGGGGCGGGAGCAGAGACCCAGTACTTC. The variable domain in full, with the rest retrieved from reference TRBV9 and TRBJ2-5, is DSGVTQTPKHLITATGQRVTLRCSPRSGDLSVYWYQQSLDQGLQFLIQYYNGEERAKGNILERFSAQQFPDLHSELNLSSLELGDSALYFCASSASGAGAETQYFGPGTRLLVL.

This sequence joins TRBV27 and TRBJ1-6, with D maybe TRBD1 (5 bases). Trimming pared 4 bases from V and 3 bases from J, leaving 10 bases between. The CDR3 runs 15 residues. Germline V CDR1 and CDR2: MNHEY, SMNVEV (reference sequence). CDR3: CASSYSGIYNSPLHF. The DNA of the CDR3 is TGTGCCAGCAGTTACTCAGGGATCTATAATTCACCCCTCCACTTT.

The chain uses TRBV28 and TRBJ1-1; 8 bases are shared with TRBD1. V lost 5 bases to trimming and J lost 11 bases; unmatched junction nucleotides: 13. The CDR3 covers 14 residues. The germline CDR1 and CDR2 sequences are MDHEN and SYDVKM. The CDR3 loop reads CASSPEAGGRGAFF. CDR3 coding DNA: TGTGCCAGCAGTCCCGAGGCAGGGGGCCGCGGTGCTTTCTTT.

This chain uses TRBV7-9 with TRBJ2-3; TRBD2 might be the D (6 bases). V gave up 0 bases and J gave up 1 base, with 8 bases separating them. The CDR3 extends over 15 amino acids. Germline lookup yields CDR1 SEHNR and CDR2 FQNEAQ (reference sequence). The chain's CDR3 is CASSLASSGTDTQYF. In DNA, the CDR3 is TGTGCCAGCAGCTTAGCGTCTAGCGGCACAGATACGCAGTATTTT.

This clone was counted a single time. The CDR3 loop reads CASSGSADYMREKLFF. The CDR3 DNA sequence: TGTGCCAGTAGTGGCTCCGCAGACTACATGAGGGAAAAACTGTTTTTT. The chain recombines TRBV19 with TRBJ1-4; D is unclear. Trimming removed 5 bases from V and 8 bases from J, with 21 bases in between. Per the germline V gene, CDR1 is LNHDA and CDR2 is SQIVND (reference sequence). The CDR3 is made up of 16 amino acids.